A selection of T cell receptor beta chains follows, all from one sample in a study of blood T cell repertoires in COVID-19. This table comes from immunoSEQ multiplex PCR, and its TCRdb copy is limited to in-frame clones, with some not included. The sample comprises 250,000 to 300,000 clones, approximately 86% of which are singletons, and roughly 13% rests with the top ten. The specimen was peripheral blood. Receptor source: a woman in her seventies with COVID-19, enrolled during active disease. Each CDR3 is given without its conserved first and last residue. Each record gives: V gene, J gene, CDR3 protein.

v_call: TRBV7-6
j_call: TRBJ2-7
cdr3_aa: ASSSRYGEQY

v_call: TRBV19
j_call: TRBJ1-5
cdr3_aa: ASPGQGNQPQH

v_call: TRBV9
j_call: TRBJ2-2
cdr3_aa: ASSLRTSGGNTGELF

v_call: TRBV11-2
j_call: TRBJ2-5
cdr3_aa: ASSLEVALQETQY

v_call: TRBV9
j_call: TRBJ1-2
cdr3_aa: ASSDSRGHYGYT

v_call: TRBV19
j_call: TRBJ1-4
cdr3_aa: ASRTDRGYEKLF

v_call: TRBV7-2
j_call: TRBJ2-7
cdr3_aa: ASSLVSGLNYEQY

v_call: TRBV5-1
j_call: TRBJ2-2
cdr3_aa: ASSFSERLAGELF

v_call: TRBV27
j_call: TRBJ2-7
cdr3_aa: ASSLKGETYEQY

v_call: TRBV5-6
j_call: TRBJ1-4
cdr3_aa: ASSLNRGVVDEKLF

v_call: TRBV5-1
j_call: TRBJ2-3
cdr3_aa: ASSLQGAADTQY

v_call: TRBV6-5
j_call: TRBJ2-7
cdr3_aa: ASSYSIAGGLHEQY

v_call: TRBV11-2
j_call: TRBJ1-6
cdr3_aa: ASSQRPTGPNSPLH

v_call: TRBV7-2
j_call: TRBJ2-5
cdr3_aa: ASSLGGGASGQETQY

v_call: TRBV15
j_call: TRBJ2-5
cdr3_aa: ATSGRRGETQY

v_call: TRBV28
j_call: TRBJ1-5
cdr3_aa: ASTWDRSFSNQPQH

v_call: TRBV9
j_call: TRBJ1-2
cdr3_aa: ASSLEWTGSNYGYT

v_call: TRBV2
j_call: TRBJ1-4
cdr3_aa: ASKTGTGDEKLF

v_call: TRBV4-1
j_call: TRBJ1-3
cdr3_aa: ASSQDRDKGNTIY

v_call: TRBV19
j_call: TRBJ1-5
cdr3_aa: ASSILRNSNQPQH

v_call: TRBV21-1
j_call: TRBJ1-6
cdr3_aa: ASSRTEDFRSPLH

v_call: TRBV19
j_call: TRBJ1-1
cdr3_aa: ASSIKAGYTEAF

v_call: TRBV11-2
j_call: TRBJ2-1
cdr3_aa: ASSLDARGAGGTYNEQF

v_call: TRBV5-1
j_call: TRBJ1-6
cdr3_aa: ASSLARGDSPLH

v_call: TRBV29-1
j_call: TRBJ1-5
cdr3_aa: SVVGGGGQPQH

v_call: TRBV28
j_call: TRBJ1-2
cdr3_aa: ASRDINYGYT

v_call: TRBV7-9
j_call: TRBJ2-2
cdr3_aa: ATAPDRGGYTGELF

v_call: TRBV29-1
j_call: TRBJ1-1
cdr3_aa: SALPGQGFDTEAF

v_call: TRBV6-5
j_call: TRBJ1-2
cdr3_aa: ASKMGQNYGYT

v_call: TRBV18
j_call: TRBJ1-5
cdr3_aa: ASSEQGDQPQH

v_call: TRBV30
j_call: TRBJ2-7
cdr3_aa: AWSWTGGNEQY

v_call: TRBV11-3
j_call: TRBJ2-2
cdr3_aa: ASSLGGQNTGELF

v_call: TRBV4-3
j_call: TRBJ2-7
cdr3_aa: ASSQDPGGYYEQY

v_call: TRBV19
j_call: TRBJ2-6
cdr3_aa: ASRRQVWGANVLT

v_call: TRBV6-1
j_call: TRBJ1-1
cdr3_aa: ASSEVAGDTEAF

v_call: TRBV3-1/TRBV3-2
j_call: TRBJ1-2
cdr3_aa: ASSLSRGSGQVSYT

v_call: TRBV9
j_call: TRBJ2-7
cdr3_aa: ASSVAQGATYEQY

v_call: TRBV10-1
j_call: TRBJ2-5
cdr3_aa: ASSASGGRGTQY

v_call: TRBV4-1
j_call: TRBJ2-1
cdr3_aa: ASSLIGLPYNEQF

v_call: TRBV2
j_call: TRBJ2-1
cdr3_aa: ASSESLLAGYNEQF

v_call: TRBV9
j_call: TRBJ2-1
cdr3_aa: ASSEADNEQF

v_call: TRBV6-4
j_call: TRBJ1-2
cdr3_aa: ASSDSRHLGDYGYT